A selection of T cell receptor beta chains follows, all from one sample in a study of shared clonotypes between healthy human individuals. Some clones are missing from TCRdb's copy, which holds only in-frame ones; the method was immunoSEQ multiplex PCR. The sample records over 1.5 million clones, 95% to 99% being singletons. Input material: naive CD4+ T cells sorted from blood. These receptors were obtained from a man between 25 and 39 years old in good health. Both conserved end residues are part of each CDR3. The D gene is left open where the match is weak.

d_call j_call v_call cdr3_nt cdr3_aa
NA TRBJ1-5 TRBV6-5 TGTGCCAGCAGTGTCACGTCAGGGAATCAGCCCCAGCATTTT CASSVTSGNQPQHF
TRBD1 TRBJ1-2 TRBV18 TGTGCCAGCTCACGAGGGACAGGCTTTGGAACTAGTTATGGCTACACCTTC CASSRGTGFGTSYGYTF
TRBD2 TRBJ2-3 TRBV5-1 TGCGCCAGCAGCTTGTCCCTAGCGGGAGATACGCAGTATTTT CASSLSLAGDTQYF
NA TRBJ2-1 TRBV5-1 TGCGCCAGCAGCCAAGGGACGAACAATGAGCAGTTCTTC CASSQGTNNEQFF
NA TRBJ2-1 TRBV21-1 TGTGCCAGCAGCTCCCGGGGGGAATGTGGGACAAACTCCTACAATGAGCAGTTCTTC CASSSRGECGTNSYNEQFF
NA TRBJ1-5 TRBV28 TGTGCCAGCAGTTTGTCCAGGGGATGGAATCAGCCCCAGCATTTT CASSLSRGWNQPQHF
TRBD2 TRBJ2-1 TRBV5-4 TGTGCCAGCAGGCGGGCTAGCGGGGGGGGCTACAATGAGCAGTTCTTC CASRRASGGGYNEQFF
TRBD2 TRBJ2-7 TRBV6-4 TGTGCCAGCACCATGGACAGCGGGAGGTGGTACGAGCAGTACTTC CASTMDSGRWYEQYF
NA TRBJ2-5 TRBV5-4 TGTGCCAGCAGCTTGGTGGACGGGGAGACCCAGTACTTC CASSLVDGETQYF
NA TRBJ2-6 TRBV9 TGTGCCAGCAGCTCGCGGGGAATCGGGGCCAACGTCCTGACTTTC CASSSRGIGANVLTF